Listed below are T cell receptor beta chains from one sample, sequenced in a study of memory CD4+ T cells and cytomegalovirus serostatus. Data came from immunoSEQ multiplex PCR; TCRdb stores just in-frame clones and leaves some out. The sample yields about 41,000 clones, around 79% seen once. The sequenced material came from memory CD4+ T cells from blood. These receptors were obtained from an adult in good health and CMV-seronegative. Each CDR3 is given without its conserved first and last residue. The order of the fields is J gene, D gene, V gene, CDR3 protein. D genes are given only for firm matches.

>TRBJ1-2|-|TRBV6-1
ASSEWGTYNGYT
>TRBJ1-4|-|TRBV19
ASTRLQGHEKLF
>TRBJ1-1|-|TRBV27
ASSLLGQKIEAF
>TRBJ1-5|-|TRBV7-2
ASSFSNQPQH
>TRBJ1-2|TRBD1|TRBV19
ASIGTDRGYGYT
>TRBJ2-3|-|TRBV2
ASSAESTDTQY
>TRBJ2-1|TRBD2|TRBV11-2
ASSLGDIAGGILEQF
>TRBJ2-7|TRBD1|TRBV7-3
ASSPTGQGYEQY
>TRBJ2-7|TRBD1|TRBV7-6
ASTSGGSSYEQY
>TRBJ2-6|-|TRBV6-1
ASSDSGANVLT
>TRBJ2-7|TRBD2|TRBV6-6
ASSWGGDSYEQY
>TRBJ2-1|-|TRBV5-1
ASSFLTGEGEQF
>TRBJ2-1|TRBD2|TRBV6-5
ASSSGTRDNEQF
>TRBJ2-7|-|TRBV7-8
ASSLGGGHEQY
>TRBJ1-2|-|TRBV5-4
ASSLGQWANYGYT
>TRBJ1-1|-|TRBV30
AWTGNGNTEAF
>TRBJ2-5|-|TRBV4-1
ASSATGPETQY
>TRBJ1-2|-|TRBV6-1
ASTRPGSPSWGYT
>TRBJ2-1|TRBD1|TRBV7-9
ASSFRQGGTEEQF
>TRBJ2-7|TRBD1|TRBV9
ASSVGQGAEREQY
>TRBJ2-3|-|TRBV9
ASSVGGDSGTDTQY
>TRBJ1-5|-|TRBV2
ASSEALGRGGTTSSNQPQH
>TRBJ2-7|TRBD1|TRBV4-1
ASSRDRAGNYEQY
>TRBJ2-7|TRBD1|TRBV18
ASSPLGQGLREQY
>TRBJ2-6|-|TRBV7-2
ASSSGGANVLT
>TRBJ2-1|TRBD2|TRBV2
ASSVERGGYNEQF
>TRBJ2-3|-|TRBV7-2
ASSLGGAWTDTQY
>TRBJ2-7|-|TRBV14
ASSQEPSRDFYEQY
>TRBJ2-5|-|TRBV5-4
ASSLARGRETQY